This TCR beta chain was documented in a study of T cell repertoires in cytomegalovirus infection. About the research overall: TCR beta signatures that were public indicated CMV infection and matching HLA type. Regarding the study as a whole: Using cumulative public TCR beta family frequency, the authors identified those who carried CMV together with the relevant HLA.

This clonotype was seen more than once but under ten times. Antigen: not known. The CDR3 totals 14 residues. The V and J ends lost 5 bases and 7 bases, in that order; junction bases with no gene match: 6. Per the germline V gene, CDR1 is SEHNR and CDR2 is FQNEAQ (reference sequence). Via MiXCR, TCRdb re-called the reads, giving one row per CDR3 protein. The table has around 450,000 distinct CDR3 sequences, approximately 33% seen once. The TCR comes from a human donor in good health (CMV status not recorded). Some clones in this sample may be carry-over from other donors' samples. Sequencing was done on a sample of PBMCs. This chain joins TRBV7-9 and TRBJ2-2; 8 bases fit TRBD1. Here the CDR3 reads CASSRAGGVGELFF. As DNA, the CDR3 is TGTGCCAGCAGCCGGGCAGGGGGCGTCGGGGAGCTGTTTTTT.